This TCR beta chain emerged from a study of vaccination effects on CD4 cells after COVID-19. On the study more broadly: Participants each got two BNT162b2 or mRNA-1273 vaccine doses. Notes on the study in general: Just 1 of 255 vaccine-induced clones in healthy recipients was cross-reactive.

Expansion with viral peptide pools was applied to antigen-specific CD4+ T cells by the ViraFEST assay prior to sequencing. The culture ran for approximately 10 days, and then CD4+ T cells were isolated. Nobody among the vaccine recipients had prior SARS-CoV-2 infection (nucleocapsid antibodies were negative). This CDR3 is built from 14 residues. About this clone itself: No antigen is known for it.

Clones were read by immunoSEQ multiplex PCR, and TCRdb kept only the in-frame ones, dropping some. The table lists some 60,000 clones, 60% to 80% of them singletons. The sequencing used CD4+ T cells from PBMCs cultured with HCoV-NL63 spike peptides, collected before COVID-19 vaccination. The V gene is TRBV21-1, the J gene TRBJ2-7; the table's D call TRBD1 went unverified against the DNA. TRBV21-1 corresponds to a pseudogene. The origin of this receptor is a human donor who received a COVID-19 vaccine. Written as DNA, the CDR3 is TGTGCCAGCAGCAAAGTTACAGGGGGACACGAGCAGTACGTC. Protein sequence: CASSKVTGGHEQYV.